The present entry profiles one T cell receptor (beta chain) with its context. Its cognate antigen is unknown. Making the TCR beta libraries involved quantitative 5'-RACE with molecular barcodes. In TCRdb, the 5' RACE reads were re-called with MiXCR into one record per CDR3 protein. The table has roughly 440,000 distinct CDR3 sequences, approximately 17% seen once. CDR1 and CDR2 (germline): DFQATT, SNEGSKA (reference sequence). This CDR3 region has 18 residues. Losses at the gene ends were 1 base for V and 2 bases for J; bases not matched to a gene: 9. This sample is part of a study of CD8 T cells in ankylosing spondylitis. Notes on the study in general: Made up of eight highly homologous variants, a TCR beta motif appeared characteristic of ankylosing spondylitis blood. Existing reports had already noted some motif variants in reactive arthritis synovial fluid and blood.

The chain recombines TRBV20-1 with TRBJ1-5, with 12 bases lining up with TRBD1. The receptor's source is a male donor with ankylosing spondylitis. Sequencing was carried out using blood, either unsorted or a sorted T cell fraction (not recorded which). CDR3: CSARAWDRGQMGNQPQHF. Written as DNA, the CDR3 is TGCAGTGCTAGAGCTTGGGACAGGGGGCAGATGGGCAATCAGCCCCAGCATTTT.